This TCR beta chain was sequenced for a study of human T cells and chemical hapten exposure. Trimming took off 3 bases at V and 1 base at J, with 8 bases between the two ends. Germline V CDR1 and CDR2: MNHNS, SASEGT. This CDR3 is 14 amino acids long. TCRdb ran MiXCR on the RACE reads and lists one entry per CDR3 protein. This sample carries fewer than 500,000 distinct CDR3 sequences, nearly 5% of them seen once, and the ten largest clones take approximately 2.3%. The time point denotes: patch test 1, 2 weeks after DPC sensitization. The treatment here: therapeutic diphenylcyclopropenone sensitization with weekly scalp DPC.

This clonotype was obtained from a woman aged 45 to 65 with alopecia areata. Some clones in this sample may be carry-over from other donors' samples. Here the sequenced sample was whole blood, taken in connection with sensitization to the hapten diphenylcyclopropenone (DPC). The rearrangement uses TRBV6-1 and TRBJ2-3; either TRBD1 or TRBD2 may supply D (5 bases each). Here the CDR3 reads CASSELGGTDTQYF. The DNA of the CDR3 is TGTGCCAGCAGTGAGCTGGGGGGCACAGATACGCAGTATTTT.